Shown below are 18 T cell receptor beta chains from a single sample sequenced in a study of T cell responses to AZD1222 COVID-19 vaccine. TCRdb's table, derived via immunoSEQ multiplex PCR, lists solely in-frame clones and lacks some. The data hold nearly 90,000 clones, with 70% to 90% observed a single time. The sequenced sample was peripheral blood, obtained on day 0 of MenACWY control vaccination. These receptors were taken from an adult in good health.

This chain joins TRBV28 and TRBJ1-5, with no clear D. The CDR3 runs to 12 residues. V lost 10 bases and J 1 base, leaving 8 bases between the germline ends. Germline V gene sequence: CDR1 MDHEN, CDR2 SYDVKM. The CDR3 bases are TGTGCCACTACCGAGAGCAATCAGCCCCAGCATTTT. It encodes CATTESNQPQHF.

The rearrangement uses TRBV5-1 and TRBJ1-3; no reliable D call. This CDR3 has 15 residues. V lost 5 bases and J 4 bases, leaving 16 bases between the germline ends. CDR1 is SGHRS and CDR2 is YFSETQ in the germline V gene. The CDR3 coding sequence is TGCGCCAGCAGTTTTCAAGGGTTCGCCGGAAACACCATATATTTT. Residues: CASSFQGFAGNTIYF. The variable domain in full, completed from reference TRBV5-1 and TRBJ1-3, reads KAGVTQTPRYLIKTRGQQVTLSCSPISGHRSVSWYQQTPGQGLQFLFEYFSETQRNKGNFPGRFSGRQFSNSRSEMNVSTLELGDSALYLCASSFQGFAGNTIYFGEGSWLTVV.

The rearrangement links TRBV6-1 to TRBJ1-5, with no clear D. The V gene's germline CDR1 is MNHNS and CDR2 SASEGT. V gave up 2 bases and J gave up 4 bases, with 15 bases separating them. CDR3 length: 16 residues. The CDR3 DNA reads as TGTGCCAGCAGTGAAATGGCCGGGTCCGGTAATCAGCCCCAGCATTTT. This codes for CASSEMAGSGNQPQHF.

The chain couples TRBV6-1 to TRBJ1-1; D is unresolved. The V and J ends lost 2 bases and 8 bases respectively, with 3 bases between them. Germline lookup yields CDR1 MNHNS and CDR2 SASEGT. The CDR3 totals 10 residues. The DNA for the CDR3 is TGTGCCAGCAGTGAATACGAAGCTTTCTTT. It is translated as CASSEYEAFF.

The rearrangement uses TRBV11-3 and TRBJ2-2, with 8 bases identical to TRBD2. The CDR3 spans 14 residues. Germline values: CDR1 SGHNT, CDR2 YENEEA. The J segment lost 8 bases and the V segment lost 4 bases, leaving 6 bases of the junction unmatched. The CDR3 is CASSSGLAPGELFF. For the CDR3, the DNA is TGTGCCAGCAGCTCTGGACTAGCACCGGGGGAGCTGTTTTTT.

The chain carries TRBV7-2 and TRBJ1-1; the D is unclear. Looked up from germline, CDR1 is SGHTA and CDR2 is FQGNSA. Trimming left V 5 bases short and J 1 base short, with 17 bases between. CDR3 length: 16 residues. The CDR3 sequence is CASSPLGGLPNTEAFF. CDR3 DNA: TGTGCCAGCAGCCCTCTGGGCGGACTCCCGAACACTGAAGCTTTCTTT.

The chain joins TRBV29-1 to TRBJ2-1; 9 bases are a match to TRBD2. The CDR3 sequence is 19 residues long. V shed 0 bases and J 0 bases; nucleotides not matched to a gene: 12. Germline V gene data show CDR1 as SQVTM and CDR2 as ANQGSEA. CDR3 residues: CSVEDGTLAGQSSYNEQFF. The CDR3 nucleotides read TGCAGCGTTGAAGATGGCACGCTAGCGGGGCAGAGCTCCTACAATGAGCAGTTCTTC.

The V gene is TRBV12-3 or TRBV12-4, the J gene TRBJ1-2; D possibly corresponds to TRBD1 (6 bases). CDR3 length: 11 amino acids. V lost 5 bases and J 5 bases, leaving 6 bases between the germline ends. In DNA, the CDR3 is TGTGCCAGCAGTCAGGGGTATGGCTACACCTTC. It translates to CASSQGYGYTF.

The chain links TRBV6-5 to TRBJ1-5, with 8 bases identical to TRBD1. The CDR3 contains 15 residues. Losses at the gene ends were 7 bases for V and 0 bases for J; bases not matched to a gene: 5. Germline-derived CDR1 and CDR2 are MNHEY and SVGAGI. Here the CDR3 reads CASITDRASNQPQHF. In DNA form, the CDR3 reads TGTGCCAGCATTACGGACAGGGCTAGCAATCAGCCCCAGCATTTT.

The CDR3: CSVGRGNYEQYF. As DNA, the CDR3 is TGCAGCGTTGGCAGGGGAAATTACGAGCAGTACTTC. The rearrangement uses TRBV29-1 and TRBJ2-7; TRBD1 might be the D (6 bases). V lost 4 bases, J lost 4 bases, and 11 bases lay in between. The germline gives CDR1 SQVTM, CDR2 ANQGSEA. The CDR3 runs to 12 residues.

The chain employs TRBV24-1 and TRBJ2-5; TRBD1 agrees at 7 bases. Looked up from germline, CDR1 is KGHDR and CDR2 is SFDVKD. V gave up 5 bases and J gave up 3 bases; unmatched junction bases: 5. The CDR3 consists of 14 residues. The CDR3 sequence is CATSVTGFEETQYF. The CDR3 DNA sequence: TGTGCCACCAGTGTGACAGGGTTCGAAGAGACCCAGTACTTC.

This clone turned up a few times. V usage is TRBV19 and J usage is TRBJ1-2; TRBD1 agrees at 7 bases. There are 15 residues in the CDR3. Germline assignment: CDR1 LNHDA and CDR2 SQIVND (reference sequence). V trimming: 4 bases; J trimming: 0 bases; junction bases outside the gene matches: 5. For the CDR3, the DNA is TGTGCCAGTAGTAGGGACAGAAAAGCTAACTATGGCTACACCTTC. Its translation is CASSRDRKANYGYTF.

This chain connects TRBV5-1 to TRBJ2-7; 7 nucleotides agree with TRBD1. The V and J ends lost 4 bases and 6 bases, in that order; junction bases with no gene match: 7. This CDR3 is built from 13 residues. Germline-derived CDR1 and CDR2 are SGHRS and YFSETQ. As DNA, the CDR3 is TGCGCCAGCAGCATACCAGACAGGGCCGAGCAGTACTTC. Encoded protein: CASSIPDRAEQYF.

In its sample, this clone was seen once. This chain joins TRBV5-1 and TRBJ1-2; 9 nucleotides align to TRBD1. Germline V gene sequence: CDR1 SGHRS, CDR2 YFSETQ. The length of the CDR3 is 14 residues. The ends lost 6 bases at V and 8 bases at J; junction bases unmatched: 11. The CDR3 is CASTVTQGARGYTF. The CDR3 nucleotides are TGCGCCAGCACCGTAACACAGGGGGCTCGGGGCTACACCTTC.

This sequence joins TRBV2 and TRBJ1-6; 7 positions agree with TRBD1. V was clipped by 4 bases and J by 0 bases; unmatched bases: 3. Germline V gives CDR1 SNHLY, CDR2 FYNNEI. The length of the CDR3 is 16 residues. The CDR3 reads CASSVQGSSYNSPLHF. Here the CDR3 DNA reads TGTGCCAGCAGTGTACAGGGGAGCTCCTATAATTCACCCCTCCACTTT.

The chain carries TRBV7-2 and TRBJ2-7; 9 bases are shared with TRBD2. Germline CDR1 reads SGHTA; CDR2 reads FQGNSA. J lost 3 bases, V lost 2 bases, and 11 bases had no gene match. The CDR3 has 17 residues. CDR3 nucleotides: TGTGCCAGCAGCTTACGGAGAACTCCTAGCGGGGTCTACGAGCAGTACTTC. Translated, it gives CASSLRRTPSGVYEQYF.

This clone was seen just once. This chain joins TRBV18 and TRBJ1-1; D remains ambiguous. The V end was cut by 8 bases, the J end by 1 base, with 5 bases between. CDR1 and CDR2 from the germline V gene are KGHSH and LQKENI. This CDR3 is 11 amino acids long. The CDR3 region is CASGENTEAFF. Written as DNA, the CDR3 is TGTGCCAGCGGGGAGAACACTGAAGCTTTCTTT.

This chain links TRBV6-5 with TRBJ1-5; D not resolved. The germline V gene has CDR1 MNHEY and CDR2 SVGAGI. V lost 7 bases to trimming and J lost 2 bases, with 15 bases between them. This CDR3 has 15 residues. The CDR3 nucleotides are TGTGCCAGCACTCCAGACGGGCAAGGCAATCAGCCCCAGCATTTT. Translated, it gives CASTPDGQGNQPQHF.